This TCR beta chain is drawn from a study of CD8+CD57+ T cells in acquired aplastic anemia. The overall study: CD4+ cell libraries from healthy donors averaged approximately 9.9 million reads.

This clonotype was counted many times. Its antigen is undetermined. With 0 bases removed from V and 2 bases from J, the gap between germline ends came to 7 bases. There are 14 residues in the CDR3. The germline V gene encodes CDR1 SGHVS and CDR2 FNYEAQ. CDR3 and TCR beta VDJ profiling relied on genomic DNA as the template. Using its own MiXCR run on the reads, TCRdb lists one record per CDR3 protein. This table holds 100,000 to 150,000 distinct CDR3 sequences, around 46% found once. Study results and caveats: The same twenty-nine CD8+ CDR3 sequences occurred in patients and in controls.

Sequences were obtained from sorted CD4+, CD8+, or CD8+CD57+ T cells (not recorded which) from PBMCs. This sequence originates from a human donor in good health, serving as a control. The chain recombines TRBV7-6 with TRBJ2-5; D call uncertain. CDR3: CASSLAPRQETQYF. The DNA of the CDR3 is TGTGCCAGCAGCTTAGCTCCGAGGCAAGAGACCCAGTACTTC.